The T cell receptor beta chain under discussion was sequenced for a study of neurological immune-mediated disorders. Noted time point: longitudinal time-point 3. TCRdb ran MiXCR on the 5' RACE reads and lists one entry per CDR3 protein. The table shows roughly 49,000 distinct CDR3 sequences, with 9.5% to 15% occurring only once. The CDR3 consists of 18 residues. This clonotype came up once. Input material: PBMCs. This sequence originates from a male donor with HTLV-1-associated myelopathy (HAM/TSP). The V gene is TRBV21-1, the J gene TRBJ2-7; the table's D call, TRBD1, was not checked against the DNA. TRBV21-1 represents a pseudogene. The CDR3 bases are TGTTCCAGCAGCCCCCGGGCAGTTAACCAGGCTAACTCCTACGAGCAGTACTTC. Its protein product is CSSSPRAVNQANSYEQYF.